Presented here are 12 T cell receptor beta chains from one specimen sequenced in a study of T cell responses to AZD1222 COVID-19 vaccine. Some clones are missing from TCRdb's copy, which holds only in-frame ones; the method was immunoSEQ multiplex PCR. The sample records more than 150,000 clones, over 90% being singletons. The sample consisted of peripheral blood, taken 28 days after the second AZD1222 dose. The source is an adult who received the AZD1222 COVID-19 vaccine.

The gene calls are TRBV27 and TRBJ2-4, with D possibly matching TRBD2 (5 bases). V lost 5 bases and J lost 0, with 14 bases in between. The CDR3 extends over 16 amino acids. In germline, CDR1 is MNHEY, CDR2 SMNVEV (reference sequence). The CDR3 DNA reads as TGTGCCAGCAGTCCTGGACTCACCATAGCCAAAAACATTCAGTACTTC. Protein sequence: CASSPGLTIAKNIQYF.

The V call is TRBV11-3, the J call TRBJ1-4; the D is unclear. V gave up 4 bases and J gave up 8 bases, with 11 bases separating them. The CDR3 runs 13 residues. Germline V gene data show CDR1 as SGHNT and CDR2 as YENEEA. This chain's CDR3 is CASSYGTDEKLFF. The CDR3, as DNA: TGTGCCAGCAGCTATGGCACGGACGAAAAACTGTTTTTT.

This sequence joins TRBV11-3 and TRBJ1-1; tentative D call: TRBD1 (6 bases). The CDR3 contains 13 residues. The V end lost 4 bases, the J end lost 8 bases, and 14 bases lay between the germline ends. Germline V gene lookup returns CDR1 SGHNT and CDR2 YENEEA. CDR3 sequence (DNA): TGTGCCAGCAGCTCGTTCCCGGGACAAGAAGCTTTCTTT. This translates into CASSSFPGQEAFF.

The table lists this clone with a count of one. V gene TRBV3-1 (or the pseudogene TRBV3-2) combines with J gene TRBJ1-5; 7 positions agree with TRBD1. This CDR3 contains 16 residues. Germline V gene lookup returns CDR1 LGHDT and CDR2 YNNKEL (reference sequence). The junction had 12 bases not matched to a gene; V was cut back by 4 bases and J by 6 bases. The CDR3 sequence: CASSPNRGSTTQPQHF. In nucleotides, the CDR3 is TGTGCCAGCAGCCCGAACAGGGGTTCCACAACTCAGCCCCAGCATTTT.

This sequence joins TRBV2 and TRBJ1-5, with D hard to call. The V gene's germline CDR1 is SNHLY and CDR2 FYNNEI. The CDR3 has 13 amino acids. Trimming shortened V by 4 bases and J by 6 bases, and 10 bases separated the two germline ends. CDR3 DNA: TGTGCCAGCAGTGGGGAGGGATCTCAGCCCCAGCATTTT. Translated, it gives CASSGEGSQPQHF.

The genes are TRBV7-9 and TRBJ1-1; D is perhaps TRBD1 (6 bases). The germline V and J ends were trimmed by 5 bases and 0 bases, with 16 bases remaining between them. From germline, CDR1 is SEHNR and CDR2 FQNEAQ (reference sequence). This CDR3 has 16 residues. The CDR3 spells CASSLGTSLMNTEAFF. The CDR3 DNA reads TGTGCCAGCAGCCTCGGGACAAGCCTCATGAACACTGAAGCTTTCTTT.

In its sample, this clone was seen once. The chain combines TRBV30 with TRBJ1-3; 8 bases are a match to TRBD1. Unmatched junction bases numbered 12, after V lost 5 bases and J lost 0 bases. CDR1 and CDR2 (germline): GTSNPN, SVGIG (reference sequence). The CDR3 is made up of 17 amino acids. The CDR3 region is CAWGRGWTGISGNTIYF. The CDR3 bases are TGTGCCTGGGGCCGGGGTTGGACAGGGATCTCTGGAAACACCATATATTTT.

The chain recombines TRBV5-1 with TRBJ2-3; tentatively, D is TRBD2 (6 bases). CDR1 SGHRS and CDR2 YFSETQ come from the germline V gene. The CDR3 is 16 residues long. V was cut by 5 bases and J by 2 bases, with 18 bases left in between. CDR3 in amino acids: CASSIYGRGTTDTQYF. The CDR3 DNA is TGCGCCAGCAGTATTTACGGGCGCGGGACCACAGATACGCAGTATTTT.

The CDR3 bases are TGTGCCAGCAGCCTAGGACAGTTTTCACCCCTCCACTTT. It codes for CASSLGQFSPLHF. This sequence joins TRBV11-1 and TRBJ1-6; D possibly corresponds to TRBD1 (6 bases). Trimming stripped 5 bases from V and 9 bases from J, with 11 bases between. CDR1 SGHAT and CDR2 FQDESV come from the germline V gene (reference sequence). The CDR3 covers 13 residues.

The rearrangement uses TRBV12-3 or TRBV12-4 and TRBJ1-6; TRBD1 might be the D (6 bases). V dropped 6 bases and J dropped 10 bases, with 13 bases sitting between them. The CDR3 totals 13 residues. CDR3 nucleotide sequence: TGTGCCAGCAGATCAGGGGTAAGGTCACCCCTCCACTTT. Residues: CASRSGVRSPLHF.

The chain has TRBV20-1 and TRBJ2-7; 10 bases are shared with TRBD1. The CDR3 spans 11 residues. CDR1 and CDR2 (germline): DFQATT, SNEGSKA (reference sequence). V trimming: 7 bases; J trimming: 4 bases; junction bases outside the gene matches: 1. As DNA, the CDR3 is TGCAGTGGACAGGGGGCATACGAGCAGTACTTC. It yields the protein CSGQGAYEQYF.

The chain recombines TRBV7-8 with TRBJ1-5, with D possibly TRBD1 on 6 matching bases. Germline CDR1 and CDR2: SGHVS and FQNEAQ. This CDR3 contains 13 residues. Trimming took off 5 bases at V and 8 bases at J, with 13 bases between the two ends. The CDR3 spells CASSPIRGEPQHF. The CDR3 region has the DNA TGTGCCAGCAGCCCAATCAGGGGCGAGCCCCAGCATTTT.